The TCR beta chain under discussion was sequenced for a study of T-cell memory formation after mild COVID-19. TCRdb passed the 5' RACE reads through MiXCR, listing each CDR3 protein once. Among 500,000 to 600,000 distinct CDR3 sequences listed, 15% to 20% were seen once. The table lists this clonotype with a few counts. Germline lookup yields CDR1 SGHNT and CDR2 YYREEE (reference sequence). V lost 4 bases, J lost 5 bases, and 21 bases lay in between. The CDR3 spans 16 residues. V and J are TRBV5-4 and TRBJ2-5, with a tentative D call TRBD2 (6 bases). The TCR was taken from an adult woman who had mild COVID-19 (a few samples of this study predate the infection). Cell type and time point are not known. Sequencing was done on a sample of PBMCs or a T cell subset sorted from them (not recorded which). DNA of the CDR3: TGTGCCAGCAGCCCGCATCCCGGGAGCTACGTGGAGACCCAGTACTTC. Amino acid sequence: CASSPHPGSYVETQYF. Full variable domain (remainder filled in from reference TRBV5-4 and TRBJ2-5): ETGVTQSPTHLIKTRGQQVTLRCSSQSGHNTVSWYQQALGQGPQFIFQYYREEENGRGNFPPRFSGLQFPNYSSELNVNALELDDSALYLCASSPHPGSYVETQYFGPGTRLLVL.